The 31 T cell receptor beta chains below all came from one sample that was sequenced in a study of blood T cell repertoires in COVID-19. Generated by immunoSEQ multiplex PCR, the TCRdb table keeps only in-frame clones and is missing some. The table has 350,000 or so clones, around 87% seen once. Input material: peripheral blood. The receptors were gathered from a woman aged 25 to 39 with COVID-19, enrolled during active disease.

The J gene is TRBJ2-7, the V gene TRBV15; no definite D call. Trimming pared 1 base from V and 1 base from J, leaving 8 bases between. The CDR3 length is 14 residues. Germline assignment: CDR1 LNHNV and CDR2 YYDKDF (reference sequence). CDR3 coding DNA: TGTGCCACCAGCAGAGTGGGCCTTTCCTACGAGCAGTACTTC. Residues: CATSRVGLSYEQYF.

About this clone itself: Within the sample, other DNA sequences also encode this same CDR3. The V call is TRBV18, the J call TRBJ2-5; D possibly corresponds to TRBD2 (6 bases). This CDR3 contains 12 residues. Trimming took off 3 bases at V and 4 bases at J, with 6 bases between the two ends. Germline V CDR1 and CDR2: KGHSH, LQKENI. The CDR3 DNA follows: TGTGCCAGCTCACCGGGGGGAGAGACCCAGTACTTC. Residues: CASSPGGETQYF.

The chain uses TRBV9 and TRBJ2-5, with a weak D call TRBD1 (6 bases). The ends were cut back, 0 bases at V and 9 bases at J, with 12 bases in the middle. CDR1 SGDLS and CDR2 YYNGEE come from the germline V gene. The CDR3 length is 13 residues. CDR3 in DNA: TGTGCCAGCAGCGTAGAACAGGGAGTGTCCCAGTACTTC. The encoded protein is CASSVEQGVSQYF.

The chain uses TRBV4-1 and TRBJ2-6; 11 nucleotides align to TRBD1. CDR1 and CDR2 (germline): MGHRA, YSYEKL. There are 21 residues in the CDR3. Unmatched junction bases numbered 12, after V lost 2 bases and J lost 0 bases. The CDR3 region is CASSQPSGDRGKISGANVLTF. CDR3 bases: TGCGCCAGCAGCCAACCTTCGGGGGACAGGGGGAAGATCTCTGGGGCCAACGTCCTGACTTTC.

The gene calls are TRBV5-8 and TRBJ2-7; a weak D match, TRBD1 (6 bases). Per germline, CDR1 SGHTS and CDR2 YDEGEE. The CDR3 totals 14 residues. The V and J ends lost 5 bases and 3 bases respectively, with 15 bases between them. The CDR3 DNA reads TGTGCCAGCAGTTTCATACAGGGTCTCTACGAGCAGTACTTC. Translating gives CASSFIQGLYEQYF. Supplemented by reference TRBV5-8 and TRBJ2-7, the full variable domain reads EAGVTQSPTHLIKTRGQQATLRCSPISGHTSVYWYQQALGLGLQFLLWYDEGEERNRGNFPPRFSGRQFPNYSSELNVNALELEDSALYLCASSFIQGLYEQYFGPGTRLTVT.

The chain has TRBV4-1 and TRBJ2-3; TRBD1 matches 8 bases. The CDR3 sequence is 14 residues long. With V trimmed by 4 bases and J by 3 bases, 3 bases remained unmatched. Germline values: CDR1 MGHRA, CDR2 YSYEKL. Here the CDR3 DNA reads TGCGCCAGCAGCCTCGACAGGGGAACAGATACGCAGTATTTT. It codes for CASSLDRGTDTQYF.

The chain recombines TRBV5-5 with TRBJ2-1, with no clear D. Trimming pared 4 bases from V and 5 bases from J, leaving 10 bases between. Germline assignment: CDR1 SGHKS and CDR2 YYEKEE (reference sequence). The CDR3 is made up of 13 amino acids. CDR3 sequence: CASSPYPHNEQFF. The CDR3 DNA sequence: TGTGCCAGCAGCCCCTATCCCCACAATGAGCAGTTCTTC.

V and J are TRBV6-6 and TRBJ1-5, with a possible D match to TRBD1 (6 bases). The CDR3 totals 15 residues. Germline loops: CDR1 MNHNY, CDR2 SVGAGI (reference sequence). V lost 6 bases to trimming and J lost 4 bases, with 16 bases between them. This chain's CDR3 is CASSWDTQGNQPQHF. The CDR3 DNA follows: TGTGCCAGCAGCTGGGACACCCAGGGGAATCAGCCCCAGCATTTT.

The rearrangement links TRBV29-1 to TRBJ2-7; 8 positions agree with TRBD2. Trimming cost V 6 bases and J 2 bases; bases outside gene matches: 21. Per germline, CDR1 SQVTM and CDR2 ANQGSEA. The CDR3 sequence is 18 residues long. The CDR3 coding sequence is TGCAGCGTCGCCCCTTTCGGGAGCGGGAGAATGGGGACCTACGAGCAGTACTTC. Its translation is CSVAPFGSGRMGTYEQYF.

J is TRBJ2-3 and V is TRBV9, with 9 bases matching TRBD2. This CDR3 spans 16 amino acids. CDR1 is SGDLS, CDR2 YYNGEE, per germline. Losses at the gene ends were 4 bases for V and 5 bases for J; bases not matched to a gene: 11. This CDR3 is CASSPATSGPQDTQYF. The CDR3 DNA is TGTGCCAGCAGCCCTGCGACTAGCGGTCCCCAAGATACGCAGTATTTT.

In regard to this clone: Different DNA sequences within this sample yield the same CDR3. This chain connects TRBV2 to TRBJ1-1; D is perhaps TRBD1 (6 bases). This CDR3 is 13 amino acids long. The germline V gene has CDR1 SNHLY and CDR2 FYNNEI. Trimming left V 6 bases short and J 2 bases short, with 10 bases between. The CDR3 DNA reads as TGTGCCAGCAGGGGACAAACCAACACTGAAGCTTTCTTT. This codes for CASRGQTNTEAFF.

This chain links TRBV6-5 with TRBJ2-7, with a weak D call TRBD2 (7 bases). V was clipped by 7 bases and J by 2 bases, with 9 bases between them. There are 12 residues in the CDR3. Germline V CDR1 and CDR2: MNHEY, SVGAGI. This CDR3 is CASKGGPYEQYF. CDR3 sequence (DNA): TGTGCCAGCAAGGGGGGGCCCTACGAGCAGTACTTC.

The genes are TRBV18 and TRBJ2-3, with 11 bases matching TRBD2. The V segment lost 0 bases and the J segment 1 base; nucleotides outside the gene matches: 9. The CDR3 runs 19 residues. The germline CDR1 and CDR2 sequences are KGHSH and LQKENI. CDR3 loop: CASSPPSTSGRFGTDTQYF. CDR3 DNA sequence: TGTGCCAGCTCACCACCCTCAACTAGCGGGAGATTTGGCACAGATACGCAGTATTTT.

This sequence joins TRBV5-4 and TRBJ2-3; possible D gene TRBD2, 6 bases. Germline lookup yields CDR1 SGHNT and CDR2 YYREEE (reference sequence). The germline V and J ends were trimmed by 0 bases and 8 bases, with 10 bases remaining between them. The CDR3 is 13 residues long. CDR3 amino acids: CASSLETGVTQYF. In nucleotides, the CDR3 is TGTGCCAGCAGCTTGGAAACGGGAGTTACGCAGTATTTT. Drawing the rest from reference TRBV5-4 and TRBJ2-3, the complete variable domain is ETGVTQSPTHLIKTRGQQVTLRCSSQSGHNTVSWYQQALGQGPQFIFQYYREEENGRGNFPPRFSGLQFPNYSSELNVNALELDDSALYLCASSLETGVTQYFGPGTRLTVL.

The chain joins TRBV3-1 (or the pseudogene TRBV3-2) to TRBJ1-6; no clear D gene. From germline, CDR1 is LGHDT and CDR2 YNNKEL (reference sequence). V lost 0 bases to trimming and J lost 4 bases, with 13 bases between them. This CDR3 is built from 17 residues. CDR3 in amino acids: CASSQDWQVEYNSPLHF. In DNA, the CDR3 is TGTGCCAGCAGCCAAGATTGGCAGGTCGAGTATAATTCACCCCTCCACTTT.

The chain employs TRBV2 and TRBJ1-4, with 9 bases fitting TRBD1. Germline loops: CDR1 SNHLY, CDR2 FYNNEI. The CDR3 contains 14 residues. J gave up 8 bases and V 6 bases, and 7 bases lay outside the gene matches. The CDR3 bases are TGTGCCAGCAGAGCGGACAGGGGAGTCGAAAAACTGTTTTTT. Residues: CASRADRGVEKLFF.

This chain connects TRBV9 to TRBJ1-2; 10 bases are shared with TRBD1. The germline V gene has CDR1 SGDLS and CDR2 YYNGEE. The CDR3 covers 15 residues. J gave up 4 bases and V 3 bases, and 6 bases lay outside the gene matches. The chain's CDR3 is CASSAGTGVSYGYTF. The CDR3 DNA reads TGTGCCAGCAGCGCAGGGACAGGGGTTTCCTATGGCTACACCTTC.

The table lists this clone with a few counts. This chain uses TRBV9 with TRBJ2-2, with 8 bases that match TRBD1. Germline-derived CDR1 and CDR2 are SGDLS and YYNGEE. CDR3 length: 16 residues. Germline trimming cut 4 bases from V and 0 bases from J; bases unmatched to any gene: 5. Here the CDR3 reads CASSPQTGANTGELFF. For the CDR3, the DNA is TGTGCCAGCAGCCCCCAGACAGGGGCGAACACCGGGGAGCTGTTTTTT.

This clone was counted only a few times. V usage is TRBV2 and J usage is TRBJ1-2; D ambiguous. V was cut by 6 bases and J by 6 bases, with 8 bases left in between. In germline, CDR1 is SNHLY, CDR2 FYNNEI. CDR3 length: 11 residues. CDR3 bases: TGTGCCAGCAGGAGACTGGATGGCTACACCTTC. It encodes CASRRLDGYTF.

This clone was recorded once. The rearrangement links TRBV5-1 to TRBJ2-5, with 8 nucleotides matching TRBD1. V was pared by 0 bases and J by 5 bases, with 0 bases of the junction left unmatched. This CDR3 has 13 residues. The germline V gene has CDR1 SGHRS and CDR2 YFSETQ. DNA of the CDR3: TGCGCCAGCAGCTTGGGACAGGGGGAGACCCAGTACTTC. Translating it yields CASSLGQGETQYF.

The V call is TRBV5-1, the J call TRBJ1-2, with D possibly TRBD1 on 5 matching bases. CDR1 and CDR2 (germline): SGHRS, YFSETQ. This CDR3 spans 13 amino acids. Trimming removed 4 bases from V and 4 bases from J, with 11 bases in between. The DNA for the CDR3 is TGCGCCAGCAGCGTCGACAGTTCCTATGGCTACACCTTC. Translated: CASSVDSSYGYTF. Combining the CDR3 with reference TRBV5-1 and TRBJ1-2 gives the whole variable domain KAGVTQTPRYLIKTRGQQVTLSCSPISGHRSVSWYQQTPGQGLQFLFEYFSETQRNKGNFPGRFSGRQFSNSRSEMNVSTLELGDSALYLCASSVDSSYGYTFGSGTRLTVV.

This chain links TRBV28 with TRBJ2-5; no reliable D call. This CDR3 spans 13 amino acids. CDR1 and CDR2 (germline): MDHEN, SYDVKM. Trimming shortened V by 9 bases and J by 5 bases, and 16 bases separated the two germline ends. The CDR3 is CASQSSVRETQYF. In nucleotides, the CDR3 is TGTGCCAGTCAGTCCTCGGTGCGGGAGACCCAGTACTTC.

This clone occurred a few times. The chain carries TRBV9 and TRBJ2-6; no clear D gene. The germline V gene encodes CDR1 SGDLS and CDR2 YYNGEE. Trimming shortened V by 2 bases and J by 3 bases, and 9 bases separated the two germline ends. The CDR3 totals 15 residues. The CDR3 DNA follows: TGTGCCAGCAGCGTTGCTGTGAGTGGGGCCAACGTCCTGACTTTC. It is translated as CASSVAVSGANVLTF. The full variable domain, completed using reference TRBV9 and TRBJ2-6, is DSGVTQTPKHLITATGQRVTLRCSPRSGDLSVYWYQQSLDQGLQFLIQYYNGEERAKGNILERFSAQQFPDLHSELNLSSLELGDSALYFCASSVAVSGANVLTFGAGSRLTVL.

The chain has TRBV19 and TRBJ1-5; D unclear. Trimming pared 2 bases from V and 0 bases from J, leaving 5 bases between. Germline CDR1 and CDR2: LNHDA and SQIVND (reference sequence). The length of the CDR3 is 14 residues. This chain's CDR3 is CASSIYGSNQPQHF. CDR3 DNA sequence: TGTGCCAGTAGTATATACGGTAGCAATCAGCCCCAGCATTTT.

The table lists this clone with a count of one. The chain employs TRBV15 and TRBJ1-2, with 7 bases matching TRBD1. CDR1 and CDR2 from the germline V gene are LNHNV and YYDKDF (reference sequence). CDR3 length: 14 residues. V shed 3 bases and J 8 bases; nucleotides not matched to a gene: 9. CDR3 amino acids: CATSRDRTLGGYTF. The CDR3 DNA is TGTGCCACCAGCAGGGACAGGACTTTGGGGGGCTACACCTTC.

CDR3 DNA sequence: TGTGCCAGCCGTCACGGGGCTAGCGGGACAGATACGCAGTATTTT. As protein: CASRHGASGTDTQYF. The V and J genes are TRBV2 and TRBJ2-3; 8 positions match TRBD2. This CDR3 has 15 residues. The germline V gene encodes CDR1 SNHLY and CDR2 FYNNEI. J lost 3 bases, V lost 8 bases, and 10 bases had no gene match.

As DNA, the CDR3 is TGTGCCAGCAAACTTCCACCAGGGGTAGTCTCCGGGGAGCTGTTTTTT. Translating gives CASKLPPGVVSGELFF. The genes are TRBV7-8 and TRBJ2-2, with a possible D match to TRBD1 (6 bases). The germline gives CDR1 SGHVS, CDR2 FQNEAQ. Trimming stripped 7 bases from V and 6 bases from J, with 21 bases between. This CDR3 has 16 amino acids.

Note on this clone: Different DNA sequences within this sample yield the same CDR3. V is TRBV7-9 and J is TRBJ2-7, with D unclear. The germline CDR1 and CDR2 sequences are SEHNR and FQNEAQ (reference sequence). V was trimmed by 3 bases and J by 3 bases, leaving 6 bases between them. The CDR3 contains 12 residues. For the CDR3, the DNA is TGTGCCAGCAGCTTCATCAGCTACGAGCAGTACTTC. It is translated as CASSFISYEQYF.

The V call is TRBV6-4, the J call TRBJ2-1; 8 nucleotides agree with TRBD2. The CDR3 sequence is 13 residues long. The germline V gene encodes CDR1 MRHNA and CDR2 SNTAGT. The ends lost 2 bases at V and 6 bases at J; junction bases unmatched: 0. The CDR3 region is CASSDGTSNEQFF. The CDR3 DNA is TGTGCCAGCAGTGACGGGACTAGCAATGAGCAGTTCTTC.

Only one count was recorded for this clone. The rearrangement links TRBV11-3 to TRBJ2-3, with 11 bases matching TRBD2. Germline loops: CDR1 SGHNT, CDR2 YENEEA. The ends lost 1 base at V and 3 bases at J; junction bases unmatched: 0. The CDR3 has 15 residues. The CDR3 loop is CASSLGTSGTDTQYF. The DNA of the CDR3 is TGTGCCAGCAGCTTAGGGACTAGCGGGACAGATACGCAGTATTTT.

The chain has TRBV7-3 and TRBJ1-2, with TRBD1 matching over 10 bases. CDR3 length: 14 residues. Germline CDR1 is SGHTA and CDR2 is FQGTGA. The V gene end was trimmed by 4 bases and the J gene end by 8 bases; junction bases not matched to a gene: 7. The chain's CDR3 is CASSSETGGEGYTF. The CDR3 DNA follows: TGTGCCAGCAGCTCGGAGACAGGGGGCGAGGGCTACACCTTC.